These T cell receptor beta chains were read from a single sample in a study of PD-1 blockade in classical Hodgkin lymphoma. Repertoires were generated with immunoSEQ multiplex PCR, while TCRdb's copy carries only in-frame clones and drops some. The sample shows approximately 89,000 clones, 75% to 90% of them seen only once. The source material was peripheral blood mononuclear cells (PBMCs), sampled at baseline. Receptors were obtained from a human donor with classical Hodgkin lymphoma. Both conserved end residues are part of each CDR3. D genes are given only for firm matches. Clone size appears in some rows only: once, few, many, or a class for an expanded clone.

TRBJ2-5,NA,NA,TRBV6-5,TGTGCCAGCAGTTCAGCAGAGACCCAGTACTTC,CASSSAETQYF
TRBJ2-1,NA,NA,TRBV6-6,TGTGCCAGCAGTTACTCGAACAATCTAGTATACAATGAGCAGTTCTTC,CASSYSNNLVYNEQFF
TRBJ2-1,once,TRBD1,TRBV12-5,TGTGCTAGTGGCACAGACAGGGGGCGTTTTAATGAGCAGTTCTTC,CASGTDRGRFNEQFF
TRBJ2-7,once,TRBD2,TRBV10-1,TGCGCCAGCAGTGATGGGGCTAGCGGGACCTACGAGCAGTACTTC,CASSDGASGTYEQYF
TRBJ2-1,NA,NA,TRBV5-4,TGTGCCAGCAGCGCGACAGTTTATGAGCAGTTCTTC,CASSATVYEQFF
TRBJ2-5,NA,NA,TRBV4-1,TGCGCCAGCAGCCAACGAGGGGGACCTCGGGAGACCCAGTACTTC,CASSQRGGPRETQYF
TRBJ1-1,NA,NA,TRBV5-6,TGTGCCAGCAGCTTGAGGACAGAAGCTTTCTTT,CASSLRTEAFF
TRBJ2-3,once,TRBD2,TRBV7-6,TGTGCCAGCAGCTTAGTACCCACTAGCGGGGCTAGCACAGATACGCAGTATTTT,CASSLVPTSGASTDTQYF
TRBJ2-2,medium-sized,NA,TRBV11-2,TGTGCCAGCAGCTTGAGGGGAAACACCGGGGAGCTGTTTTTT,CASSLRGNTGELFF
TRBJ1-5,NA,NA,TRBV28,TGTGCCAGCAGTTTCGGCCCTCAGCCCCAGCATTTT,CASSFGPQPQHF
TRBJ1-1,NA,NA,TRBV15,TGTGCCACCAGCAGAGTCGCGCCGGGGGTTTCAGGGTGGGTCGCTGAAGCTTTCTTT,CATSRVAPGVSGWVAEAFF
TRBJ1-4,NA,NA,TRBV5-6,TGTGCCAGCAGCTTAAGGGTCGGTGAAAAACTGTTTTTT,CASSLRVGEKLFF
TRBJ2-1,NA,NA,TRBV7-8,TGTGCCAGCAGCTCGTACGCCATGGGAAGCTCCTACAATGAGCAGTTCTTC,CASSSYAMGSSYNEQFF
TRBJ2-7,NA,NA,TRBV25-1,TGTGCCAGCAGTGACTCGTCAGGGTCTGAGGGGGAGCAGTACTTC,CASSDSSGSEGEQYF
TRBJ2-1,once,TRBD2,TRBV27,TGTGCCAGCAAACCACTAGCGGGAGGTTACAATGAGCAGTTCTTC,CASKPLAGGYNEQFF
TRBJ1-1,NA,TRBD1,TRBV18,TGTGCCAGCTCACCAATCCAGGGGGCTTATAACACTGAAGCTTTCTTT,CASSPIQGAYNTEAFF
TRBJ2-3,NA,NA,TRBV25-1,TGTGCCAGCAGTGAAGCTAGGGACGGGGCGCAGTATTTT,CASSEARDGAQYF
TRBJ1-1,NA,NA,TRBV5-1,TGCGCCAGCAGCTTGTTGGGGCTGGGGGTCGCTTTCTTT,CASSLLGLGVAFF
TRBJ2-5,NA,NA,TRBV5-4,TGTGCCAGCAGCTTTAGCCGCCAAGAGACCCAGTACTTC,CASSFSRQETQYF
TRBJ1-2,NA,NA,TRBV11-2,TGTGCCAGCAGTCTGAGGGCGGGAAACTATGGCTACACCTTC,CASSLRAGNYGYTF
TRBJ2-5,NA,TRBD2,TRBV5-1,TGCGCCAGCAGAGGGACTAGCGGGGAGACCCAGTACTTC,CASRGTSGETQYF
TRBJ1-2,NA,TRBD1,TRBV28,TGTGCCAGCAGGTCATGGGGGACAGGGCCGTCCTATGGCTACACCTTC,CASRSWGTGPSYGYTF
TRBJ1-1,NA,NA,TRBV19,TGTGCCAGTAGTTCTAATTCGAACACTGAAGCTTTCTTT,CASSSNSNTEAFF
TRBJ2-1,NA,TRBD2,TRBV7-6,TGTGCCAGCAGCTTCTCCGGGAGGGGCGATGAGCAGTTCTTC,CASSFSGRGDEQFF
TRBJ1-1,NA,NA,TRBV21-1,TGTGCCAGCAGCAGCGGGGCGCGGAAAGCTTTCTTT,CASSSGARKAFF
TRBJ1-1,NA,NA,TRBV7-3,TGTGCCAGCAGCTTATGGGTCCCTGAAGCTTTCTTT,CASSLWVPEAFF
TRBJ1-2,NA,NA,TRBV7-3,TGTGCCAGCAGCCCGAGGGGGGCAGGGGATGACTATGGCTACACCTTC,CASSPRGAGDDYGYTF
TRBJ2-1,NA,NA,TRBV10-3,TGTGCCATCAGCCCTGGGGGCCCTTCCTACAATGAGCAGTTCTTC,CAISPGGPSYNEQFF
TRBJ2-7,once,NA,TRBV10-3,TGTGCCATCAGTCGGACTGCCGTTGACTACGAGCAGTACTTC,CAISRTAVDYEQYF
TRBJ2-3,NA,NA,TRBV25-1,TGTGCCAGCAGCGGACCCCCCCGCCTAGGTACGCAGTATTTT,CASSGPPRLGTQYF
TRBJ1-2,NA,TRBD1,TRBV9,TGTGCCAGCAGCGTATTCGACAGGGTCGGTAACTATGGCTACACCTTC,CASSVFDRVGNYGYTF
TRBJ2-7,NA,NA,TRBV9,TGTGCCAGCAGCTTGGACAGCGGGCTGCTCTACGAGCAGTACTTC,CASSLDSGLLYEQYF
TRBJ1-2,NA,NA,TRBV5-8,TGTGCCAGCAGCTTCGGGTCCCAGAGCTACACCTTC,CASSFGSQSYTF
TRBJ2-1,NA,NA,TRBV5-1,TGCGCCAGCAGCCCCTGGCAGGGATCCTACAATGAGCAGTTCTTC,CASSPWQGSYNEQFF
TRBJ2-3,NA,TRBD2,TRBV19,TGTGCCAGTAGTATGTCCCGCGGGGGGGATACGCAGTATTTT,CASSMSRGGDTQYF
TRBJ1-1,NA,TRBD1,TRBV6-6,TGTGCCAGCAGTTTGGGACAGGGGAAGGGGGATGAAGCTTTCTTT,CASSLGQGKGDEAFF
TRBJ1-4,NA,NA,TRBV14,TGTGCCAGCAGCCAAGATAGGAGTGAAAAACTGTTTTTT,CASSQDRSEKLFF
TRBJ2-5,once,NA,TRBV7-9,TGTGCCAGCAGCTTATACCAAGAGACCCAGTACTTC,CASSLYQETQYF
TRBJ2-3,NA,NA,TRBV5-4,TGTGCCAGCAGCTTGAAGGGCACAGATACGCAGTATTTT,CASSLKGTDTQYF
TRBJ2-1,NA,NA,TRBV27,TGTGCCAGCAGTGGCACTAGAGGTTACAATGAGCAGTTCTTC,CASSGTRGYNEQFF
TRBJ1-1,NA,NA,TRBV4-2,TGTGCCAGCAGCCATACGGGACGACCCATGAACACTGAAGCTTTCTTT,CASSHTGRPMNTEAFF
TRBJ1-1,NA,NA,TRBV5-4,TGTGCCAGCAGCACCCGGAGGATTGAACACACTGAAGCTTTCTTT,CASSTRRIEHTEAFF
TRBJ2-7,NA,NA,TRBV5-6,TGTGCCAGCAGCGGCTTAGCTAACTCCTACGAGCAGTACTTC,CASSGLANSYEQYF
TRBJ2-7,NA,NA,TRBV7-2,TGTGCCAGCAGCTTAGATCAGGGCAGGGGCTACGAGCAGTACTTC,CASSLDQGRGYEQYF
TRBJ2-1,NA,NA,TRBV19,TGTGCCAGTAGTTTGGTCAGAGCGAATGAGCAGTTCTTC,CASSLVRANEQFF
TRBJ2-1,NA,NA,TRBV5-1,TGCGCCAGCAGTCCTCAAGGACACCTTACAATGAATGAGCAGTTCTTC,CASSPQGHLTMNEQFF
TRBJ1-1,NA,NA,TRBV5-1,TGCGCCAGCAGCTTGGCTCGAGGGGGAGGCACTGAAGCTTTCTTT,CASSLARGGGTEAFF
TRBJ1-1,NA,NA,TRBV19,TGTGCCAGTAGCTCTGCAGGGCCTGAAGCTTTCTTT,CASSSAGPEAFF
TRBJ1-1,NA,TRBD1,TRBV6-6,TGTGCCAGCAGTTACTCAAGGACAGGGATAACTGAAGCTTTCTTT,CASSYSRTGITEAFF
TRBJ2-1,few,NA,TRBV19,TGTGCCAGTAGCGGGGGCCTTTACAATGAGCAGTTCTTC,CASSGGLYNEQFF
TRBJ1-1,few,NA,TRBV30,TGTGCCTGGAGTCCTACAGGAGAGGTTGAAGCTTTCTTT,CAWSPTGEVEAFF
TRBJ2-5,NA,TRBD1,TRBV19,TGTGCCAGTAGGAAGGGGGCGACACAAAGCTGGGAGACCCAGTACTTC,CASRKGATQSWETQYF
TRBJ2-7,once,TRBD1,TRBV27,TGTGCCAGCAGCCGAGGAACCGGGACAGGGTTAGGTCACGAGCAGTACTTC,CASSRGTGTGLGHEQYF
TRBJ2-7,NA,NA,TRBV30,TGTGCCTGGAGTGGACGGGCTAACCCCTTTTACGAGCAGTACTTC,CAWSGRANPFYEQYF
TRBJ2-7,NA,NA,TRBV20-1,TGCAGTGCTCAGGGGAACTACGAGCAGTACTTC,CSAQGNYEQYF